The source of this T cell receptor beta chain is a study of T-cell memory formation after mild COVID-19. From the 5' RACE reads, TCRdb called clonotypes with MiXCR, one entry per CDR3 protein. Among 120,000 to 150,000 distinct CDR3 sequences listed, 6% to 6.5% were seen once. This clonotype was counted ten times or more. Relative to the germline gene, one junction end is altered; a read error may explain this. Germline CDR1 is SSHAT and CDR2 is FNYEAQ (reference sequence). The CDR3 has 14 amino acids. This TCR derives from an adult woman who had mild COVID-19 (a few samples of this study predate the infection). Cell type and time point are not known. The sequencing input was PBMCs or a T cell subset sorted from them (not recorded which). The rearrangement uses TRBV7-7 and TRBJ2-2; 10 positions match TRBD2. CDR3 loop: CASRTSGNTGELFF. Here the CDR3 DNA reads TGTGCTAGCAGGACTAGCGGGAACACCGGGGAGCTGTTTTTT.